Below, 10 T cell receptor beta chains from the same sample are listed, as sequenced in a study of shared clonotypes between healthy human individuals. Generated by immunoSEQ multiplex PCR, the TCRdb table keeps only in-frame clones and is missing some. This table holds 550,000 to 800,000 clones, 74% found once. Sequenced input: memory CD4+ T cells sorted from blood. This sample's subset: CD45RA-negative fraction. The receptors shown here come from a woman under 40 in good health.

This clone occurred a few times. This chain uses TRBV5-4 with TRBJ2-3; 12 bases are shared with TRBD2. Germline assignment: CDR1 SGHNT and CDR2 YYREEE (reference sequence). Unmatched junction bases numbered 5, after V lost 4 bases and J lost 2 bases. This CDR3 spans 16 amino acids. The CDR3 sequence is CASSPLAGGPTDTQYF. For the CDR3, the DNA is TGTGCCAGCAGCCCACTAGCGGGAGGCCCCACAGATACGCAGTATTTT.

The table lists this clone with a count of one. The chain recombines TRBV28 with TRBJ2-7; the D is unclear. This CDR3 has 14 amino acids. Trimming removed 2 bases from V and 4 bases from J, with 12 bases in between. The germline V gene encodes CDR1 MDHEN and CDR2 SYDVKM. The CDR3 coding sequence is TGTGCCAGCAGTTTAATAGCTACCGAATACGAGCAGTACTTC. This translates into CASSLIATEYEQYF.

The chain's CDR3 is CASSFSGTNEKLFF. As DNA, the CDR3 is TGTGCCAGCAGTTTCTCTGGCACTAATGAAAAACTGTTTTTT. The chain recombines TRBV28 with TRBJ1-4, with D uncertain. The CDR3 sequence is 14 residues long. CDR1 and CDR2 (germline): MDHEN, SYDVKM. V lost 3 bases and J lost 2, with 7 bases in between.

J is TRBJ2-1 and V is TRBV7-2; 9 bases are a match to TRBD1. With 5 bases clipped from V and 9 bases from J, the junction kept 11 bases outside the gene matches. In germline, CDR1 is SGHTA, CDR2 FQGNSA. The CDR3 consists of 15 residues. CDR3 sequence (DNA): TGTGCCAGCAGCGGATCCGGGACAGGGCGGACTGAGCAGTTCTTC. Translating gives CASSGSGTGRTEQFF.

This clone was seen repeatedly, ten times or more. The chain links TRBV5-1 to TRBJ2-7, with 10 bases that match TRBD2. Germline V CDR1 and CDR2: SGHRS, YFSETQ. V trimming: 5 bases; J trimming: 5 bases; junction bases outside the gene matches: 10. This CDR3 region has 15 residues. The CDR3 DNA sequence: TGCGCCAGCAGGGAGACTGGTAGCGGGAGGAACGAGCAGTACTTC. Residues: CASRETGSGRNEQYF.

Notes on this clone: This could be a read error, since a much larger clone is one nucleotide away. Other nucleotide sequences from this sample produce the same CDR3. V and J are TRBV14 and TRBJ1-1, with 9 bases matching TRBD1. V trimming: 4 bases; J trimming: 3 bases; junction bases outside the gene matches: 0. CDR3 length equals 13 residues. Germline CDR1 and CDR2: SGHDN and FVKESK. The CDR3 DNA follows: TGTGCCAGCAGCCGACAGGGGGACACTGAAGCTTTCTTT. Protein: CASSRQGDTEAFF.

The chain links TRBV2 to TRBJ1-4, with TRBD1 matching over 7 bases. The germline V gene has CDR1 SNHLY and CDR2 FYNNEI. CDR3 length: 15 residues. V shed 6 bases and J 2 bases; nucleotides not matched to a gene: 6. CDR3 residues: CASSKLQGTNEKLFF. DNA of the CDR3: TGTGCCAGCAGCAAACTACAGGGGACTAATGAAAAACTGTTTTTT.

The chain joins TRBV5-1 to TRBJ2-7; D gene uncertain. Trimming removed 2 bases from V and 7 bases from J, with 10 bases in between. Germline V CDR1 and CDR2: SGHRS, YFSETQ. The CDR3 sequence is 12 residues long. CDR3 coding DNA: TGCGCCAGCAGCTTAAGGGTTGAGGAGCAGTACTTC. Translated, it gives CASSLRVEEQYF.

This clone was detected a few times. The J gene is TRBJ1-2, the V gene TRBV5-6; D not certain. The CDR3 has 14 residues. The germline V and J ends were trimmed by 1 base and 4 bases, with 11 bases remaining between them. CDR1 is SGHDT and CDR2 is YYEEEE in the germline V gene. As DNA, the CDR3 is TGTGCCAGCAGCTTGAATCGAAGGGCCTATGGCTACACCTTC. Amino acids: CASSLNRRAYGYTF.

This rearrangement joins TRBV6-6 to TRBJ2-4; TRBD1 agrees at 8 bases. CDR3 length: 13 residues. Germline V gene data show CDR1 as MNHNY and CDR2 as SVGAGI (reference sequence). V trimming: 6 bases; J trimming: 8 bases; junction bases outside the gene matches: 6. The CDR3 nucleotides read TGTGCCAGCAGAGACAGGGGAAAGGACATTCAGTACTTC. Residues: CASRDRGKDIQYF.